The subject of this entry is one TCR beta chain. As yet, its antigen is unknown. This record comes from a study of cytomegalovirus exposure and HLA in healthy donors. Regarding the study as a whole: According to the study, around 180 TCR beta chains were cytomegalovirus-associated. A later analysis showed HLA-associated TCR beta chains outstripping equally common others in clonal expansion.

Both 60 Vbeta primers and 13 Jbeta primers went into the PCR. TCRdb's table, derived via immunoSEQ multiplex PCR, lists solely in-frame clones and lacks some. Of about 250,000 clones in the sample, under 80% were seen once. J lost 4 bases, V lost 1 base, and 5 bases had no gene match. The germline V gene has CDR1 LNHNV and CDR2 YYDKDF (reference sequence). This CDR3 comprises 15 residues. The chain carries TRBV15 and TRBJ2-5, with 8 bases that match TRBD2. Material for sequencing was PBMCs. This receptor was obtained from a female donor in good health and CMV-seronegative. DNA for the CDR3: TGTGCCACCAGCAGAGCGGGAGGGCCGTTAGAGACCCAGTACTTC. It encodes CATSRAGGPLETQYF.